One sample yielded the 27 T cell receptor beta chains listed below, sequenced in a study. One entry per CDR3 protein, called by TCRdb with MiXCR from the RT-PCR reads. The table includes approximately 6,000 distinct CDR3 sequences, approximately 91% detected once. The sample consisted of memory CD4+ T cells from blood. Receptors originate from a female donor in good health, serving as a healthy control.

Remarks on this clonotype: This beta chain is an off-target read within a library intended for alpha chains, so its frequency means little. The chain employs TRBV12-3 or TRBV12-4 and TRBJ2-5, with 7 bases fitting TRBD1. V dropped 6 bases and J dropped 3; count of bases not matched to a gene: 1. The CDR3 length is 12 residues. CDR3 sequence: CASRGTEETQYF. Here the CDR3 DNA reads TGTGCCAGCAGGGGGACAGAAGAGACCCAGTACTTC.

Details on this clonotype: Little can be read into the size of this beta chain, an off-target read in a library designed for alpha chains. The CDR3 region is CASSLGRDRLQHF. Written as DNA, the CDR3 is TGTGCCAGCAGCTTAGGCCGGGACAGGCTCCAGCATTTT. This chain connects TRBV7-2 to TRBJ1-5, with TRBD1 matching over 8 bases. V gave up 1 base and J gave up 12 bases; unmatched junction bases: 5. CDR1 and CDR2 from the germline V gene are SGHTA and FQGNSA. The CDR3 covers 13 residues.

To note about this clonotype: Within a library made for alpha chains, this beta chain is off target, and its count is uninformative. This chain links TRBV11-2 with TRBJ2-1; maybe TRBD2 (5 bases). This CDR3 has 16 amino acids. Trimming took 4 bases from V and 8 from J, leaving 21 bases between them. Germline V gives CDR1 SGHAT, CDR2 FQNNGV. CDR3 nucleotides: TGTGCCAGCAGCTCCCCTCGAGGGATTAACACATATGAGCAGTTCTTC. This codes for CASSSPRGINTYEQFF.

This clonotype was seen just once. A library prepared for alpha chains yielded this beta chain as an off-target read; its size is of little meaning. The rearrangement links TRBV7-3 to TRBJ1-2; 7 bases agree with TRBD1. CDR1 SGHTA and CDR2 FQGTGA come from the germline V gene. V was clipped by 5 bases and J by 5 bases; unmatched bases: 5. The CDR3 loop spans 13 amino acids. The CDR3 coding sequence is TGTGCCAGCAGCGCCCAGACAGGGTATGGCTACACCTTC. Its translation is CASSAQTGYGYTF. Full variable domain (rest looked up from reference TRBV7-3 and TRBJ1-2): GAGVSQTPSNKVTEKGKYVELRCDPISGHTALYWYRQSLGQGPEFLIYFQGTGAADDSGLPNDRFFAVRPEGSVSTLKIQRTERGDSAVYLCASSAQTGYGYTFGSGTRLTVV.

Comment on this clonotype: Being off target in a library aimed at alpha chains, this beta chain has a size of little meaning. This chain uses TRBV5-4 with TRBJ1-5; the D gene is possibly TRBD1 (6 bases). The germline V and J ends were trimmed by 0 bases and 0 bases, with 19 bases remaining between them. This CDR3 is built from 19 residues. The germline V gene encodes CDR1 SGHNT and CDR2 YYREEE (reference sequence). As DNA, the CDR3 is TGTGCCAGCAGCTTGGTGCCAGGGGCCCCCGAAATTAGCAATCAGCCCCAGCATTTT. This gives the protein CASSLVPGAPEISNQPQHF.

Remarks on this clonotype: In a library made to pick up alpha chains, this beta chain is a stray read with a size that means little. This chain links TRBV5-4 with TRBJ2-7, with D possibly called TRBD1 or TRBD2 (5 bases each). The V and J ends lost 4 bases and 4 bases respectively, with 18 bases between them. The CDR3 loop spans 15 amino acids. Germline CDR1 SGHNT, CDR2 YYREEE (reference sequence). The CDR3 DNA sequence: TGTGCCAGCAGCCCTACCGGGACGGGGAGTTACGAGCAGTACTTC. Protein product: CASSPTGTGSYEQYF. Supplemented by reference TRBV5-4 and TRBJ2-7, the full variable domain reads ETGVTQSPTHLIKTRGQQVTLRCSSQSGHNTVSWYQQALGQGPQFIFQYYREEENGRGNFPPRFSGLQFPNYSSELNVNALELDDSALYLCASSPTGTGSYEQYFGPGTRLTVT.

Worth noting for this clonotype: This beta chain is a stray read from a library made for alpha chains; its abundance is not meaningful. The gene calls are TRBV7-2 and TRBJ1-1; D remains unclear. V lost 1 base and J lost 0, with 6 bases in between. This CDR3 has 14 amino acids. Per germline, CDR1 SGHTA and CDR2 FQGNSA. CDR3 in DNA: TGTGCCAGCAGCTTAGAATCAGTGAACACTGAAGCTTTCTTT. It is translated as CASSLESVNTEAFF.

On this clonotype itself: This beta chain appears as a stray read in a library generated for alpha chains; its size is not informative. The rearrangement links TRBV20-1 to TRBJ1-1; TRBD1 aligns across 7 bases. Germline CDR1 DFQATT, CDR2 SNEGSKA (reference sequence). V gave up 2 bases and J gave up 4 bases; unmatched junction bases: 1. The CDR3 totals 12 residues. The CDR3, as DNA: TGCAGTGCTAGACAGGGGGGCACTGAAGCTTTCTTT. Its translation is CSARQGGTEAFF.

Of note for this clonotype: This beta chain is a stray read from a library made for alpha chains; its abundance is not meaningful. The chain uses TRBV15 and TRBJ2-7; 7 nucleotides align to TRBD1. CDR3 length: 14 residues. J gave up 5 bases and V 1 base, and 5 bases lay outside the gene matches. Germline-derived CDR1 and CDR2 are LNHNV and YYDKDF (reference sequence). The CDR3 DNA is TGTGCCACCAGCAGAGCCAGGGGGTTGAACGAGCAGTACTTC. Protein: CATSRARGLNEQYF.

A remark on this clonotype: Because the library targeted alpha chains, this beta chain is an off-target read whose size means little. This chain links TRBV29-1 with TRBJ2-2; 7 bases map to TRBD1. The CDR3 has 16 residues. Germline V gene lookup returns CDR1 SQVTM and CDR2 ANQGSEA. V lost 6 bases, J lost 0 bases, and 10 bases stayed unmatched. The CDR3 DNA is TGCAGCGTGAGACTCGAAGACAGGGCGAACACCGGGGAGCTGTTTTTT. It is translated as CSVRLEDRANTGELFF.

This clonotype was recorded only once. Little can be read into the size of this beta chain, an off-target read in a library designed for alpha chains. This chain uses TRBV30 with TRBJ2-2; 7 bases match TRBD2. Germline trimming cut 2 bases from V and 4 bases from J; bases unmatched to any gene: 10. The CDR3 totals 16 residues. CDR1 and CDR2 (germline): GTSNPN, SVGIG (reference sequence). The CDR3 loop is CAWSPGGGFITGELFF. The CDR3 DNA reads as TGTGCCTGGAGTCCGGGGGGAGGATTTATCACCGGGGAGCTGTTTTTT.

On this clonotype: This beta chain is a stray read from a library made for alpha chains; its abundance is not meaningful. The V gene is TRBV6-1, the J gene TRBJ2-7; 8 bases align to TRBD1. This CDR3 spans 15 amino acids. CDR1 is MNHNS and CDR2 is SASEGT in the germline V gene. Unmatched junction bases numbered 11, after V lost 6 bases and J lost 4 bases. The CDR3, as DNA: TGTGCCAGCAGCCAACCAGGGGGGACAGGATACGAGCAGTACTTC. Translated: CASSQPGGTGYEQYF.

Concerning this clonotype: The size of this beta chain means little, since it is a stray read in a library made for alpha chains. This chain connects TRBV5-1 to TRBJ2-7, with 9 bases identical to TRBD2. With V trimmed by 0 bases and J by 5 bases, 3 bases remained unmatched. The germline gives CDR1 SGHRS, CDR2 YFSETQ. The CDR3 has 14 amino acids. CDR3 protein: CASSLGLAADEQYF. The CDR3 region has the DNA TGCGCCAGCAGCTTGGGACTAGCGGCAGACGAGCAGTACTTC.

In the case of this clonotype: With the library built for alpha chains, this beta chain is off target and its frequency is not meaningful. V usage is TRBV7-2 and J usage is TRBJ1-5; TRBD1 is a possible D gene (5 bases). The germline V gene has CDR1 SGHTA and CDR2 FQGNSA. The V and J ends lost 11 bases and 2 bases respectively, with 19 bases between them. The CDR3 runs to 15 residues. Here the CDR3 reads CALSPPGGGNQPQHF. The CDR3 nucleotides are TGTGCCCTTTCTCCTCCGGGGGGAGGCAATCAGCCCCAGCATTTT.

A word on this clonotype: Because this beta chain is a stray read in a library intended to capture alpha chains, its abundance should not be given much weight. The chain combines TRBV5-1 with TRBJ1-1, with D unclear. Germline CDR1 and CDR2: SGHRS and YFSETQ. Trimming cost V 5 bases and J 0 bases, with 14 bases left between them. This CDR3 region has 15 residues. This chain's CDR3 is CASRYSGGMNTEAFF. CDR3 coding DNA: TGCGCCAGCAGGTACTCGGGTGGGATGAACACTGAAGCTTTCTTT.

As to this clonotype: The library was built for alpha chains, so this beta chain is an off-target read and its size means little. V gene TRBV4-2 combines with J gene TRBJ1-5; D possibly corresponds to TRBD1 (6 bases). The germline V gene encodes CDR1 LGHNA and CDR2 YNFKEQ. This CDR3 region has 16 residues. The V end was cut by 1 base, the J end by 0 bases, with 10 bases between. CDR3 DNA: TGTGCCAGCAGCCAAGTCGACAGGAATAGCAATCAGCCCCAGCATTTT. Translating gives CASSQVDRNSNQPQHF.

A note on this clonotype: This beta chain appears as a stray read in a library generated for alpha chains; its size is not informative. This rearrangement joins TRBV4-3 to TRBJ1-5; D is perhaps TRBD1 (5 bases). V lost 1 base, J lost 12 bases, and 22 bases lay in between. Germline assignment: CDR1 LGHNA and CDR2 YSLEER. CDR3 length: 16 residues. The CDR3 DNA is TGCGCCAGCAGCCAAGGAATTGGCAGGGCGTCTCCGGTCCAGCATTTT. This sequence encodes CASSQGIGRASPVQHF.

This clonotype appeared once. Being off target in a library aimed at alpha chains, this beta chain has a size of little meaning. The chain joins TRBV5-1 to TRBJ2-7; maybe TRBD2 (7 bases). The CDR3 consists of 15 residues. V was trimmed by 0 bases and J by 5 bases, leaving 15 bases between them. CDR1 and CDR2 from the germline V gene are SGHRS and YFSETQ. For the CDR3, the DNA is TGCGCCAGCAGCTTGGCCGAGGGGGGGATTCACGAGCAGTACTTC. It encodes CASSLAEGGIHEQYF.

To note about this clonotype: Within a library made for alpha chains, this beta chain is off target, and its count is uninformative. The genes are TRBV20-1 and TRBJ2-3; D ambiguous. The V end was cut by 1 base, the J end by 0 bases, with 8 bases between. This CDR3 has 14 residues. In germline, CDR1 is DFQATT, CDR2 SNEGSKA (reference sequence). CDR3 sequence: CSARGPISTDTQYF. CDR3 coding DNA: TGCAGTGCTAGAGGGCCGATAAGCACAGATACGCAGTATTTT.

In regard to this clonotype: This beta chain is an off-target read within a library intended for alpha chains, so its frequency means little. The chain links TRBV29-1 to TRBJ2-7; D unresolved. V lost 5 bases, J lost 3 bases, and 14 bases lay in between. Germline V CDR1 and CDR2: SQVTM, ANQGSEA. The length of the CDR3 is 13 residues. The CDR3 protein is CSVCPNMGYEQYF. Here the CDR3 DNA reads TGCAGCGTTTGCCCTAACATGGGCTACGAGCAGTACTTC.

Points on this clonotype: Since the library was made to target alpha chains, this beta chain is a stray read and its abundance is not meaningful. V usage is TRBV25-1 and J usage is TRBJ2-5; 7 bases align to TRBD1. V lost 3 bases and J lost 1; bases outside the gene matches: 8. The germline V gene has CDR1 MGHDK and CDR2 SYGVNS. The CDR3 loop spans 16 amino acids. The CDR3 nucleotides read TGTGCCAGCAGTGAGGACAGGTCCCCTTTCCAAGAGACCCAGTACTTC. This translates into CASSEDRSPFQETQYF.

Details on this clonotype: This beta chain is an off-target read within a library intended for alpha chains, so its frequency means little. The V and J genes are TRBV20-1 and TRBJ2-1; maybe TRBD1 (5 bases). Germline CDR1 DFQATT, CDR2 SNEGSKA (reference sequence). The V and J ends lost 6 bases and 9 bases respectively, with 18 bases between them. The CDR3 is made up of 13 amino acids. The CDR3 loop is CSAPRQKALEQFF. The CDR3 DNA sequence: TGCAGTGCCCCTCGACAGAAAGCCCTTGAGCAGTTCTTC.

In the case of this clonotype: Because this beta chain is a stray read in a library intended to capture alpha chains, its abundance should not be given much weight. The V call is TRBV3-1, the J call TRBJ1-1, with TRBD1 identical over 7 bases. Germline assignment: CDR1 LGHDT and CDR2 YNNKEL (reference sequence). There are 13 residues in the CDR3. J was trimmed by 10 bases and V by 1 base; bases with no gene match: 6. CDR3 sequence: CASSQGTGSAAFF. The CDR3 coding sequence is TGTGCCAGCAGCCAAGGGACAGGATCGGCAGCTTTCTTT.

Comment on this clonotype: Found in a library prepared for alpha chains, this beta chain is an off-target read, and its abundance has little meaning. CDR3 in amino acids: CASSLAGGEWTEAFF. The CDR3 coding sequence is TGCGCCAGCAGCTTGGCCGGCGGAGAATGGACTGAAGCTTTCTTT. This chain joins TRBV5-1 and TRBJ1-1; D uncertain. CDR3 length equals 15 residues. Germline V gene data show CDR1 as SGHRS and CDR2 as YFSETQ. V was shortened by 0 bases and J by 5 bases, with 14 bases between the two germline ends.

The table lists this clonotype with a count of one. Little can be read into the size of this beta chain, an off-target read in a library designed for alpha chains. The J gene is TRBJ2-7, the V gene TRBV5-1, with D unresolved. The CDR3 loop spans 12 amino acids. V gave up 5 bases and J gave up 0 bases, with 6 bases separating them. Looked up from germline, CDR1 is SGHRS and CDR2 is YFSETQ. CDR3 region: CASSSSSYEQYF. For the CDR3, the DNA is TGCGCCAGCAGTTCGAGCTCCTACGAGCAGTACTTC.

Remarks on this clonotype: This beta chain is a stray sequence in a library constructed for alpha chains; its clone size is not meaningful. In DNA form, the CDR3 reads TGCAGTGCTAGATATGGACTAGCGGTTCACAATGAGCAGTTCTTC. Translated: CSARYGLAVHNEQFF. The J gene is TRBJ2-1, the V gene TRBV20-1; 10 bases align to TRBD2. Germline CDR1 is DFQATT and CDR2 is SNEGSKA (reference sequence). The length of the CDR3 is 15 residues. J gave up 5 bases and V 2 bases, and 6 bases lay outside the gene matches.

Notes on this clonotype: Within a library made for alpha chains, this beta chain is off target, and its count is uninformative. The chain uses TRBV10-3 and TRBJ1-1; D is undetermined. Looked up from germline, CDR1 is ENHRY and CDR2 is SYGVKD. Trimming removed 4 bases from V and 7 bases from J, with 19 bases in between. The CDR3 length is 15 residues. CDR3 in amino acids: CAISGYSDRRLEAFF. The CDR3 nucleotides are TGTGCCATCAGTGGTTATTCGGACCGCCGGCTTGAAGCTTTCTTT.